This is a list of T cell receptor beta chains from one sample in a study of shared clonotypes between healthy human individuals. Clones were read by immunoSEQ multiplex PCR, and TCRdb kept only the in-frame ones, dropping some. Of under 750,000 clones in the sample, approximately 77% are singletons; the top ten hold approximately 2%. The sequenced sample consisted of memory CD4+ T cells sorted from blood. These receptor sequences come from a woman in her 30s in good health. Both conserved end residues are trimmed from each CDR3. Each record gives: J gene, V gene, D gene, CDR3 protein. The D gene is left open where the match is weak.

TRBJ2-1 | TRBV2 | TRBD1 | ASGDRGGRNEQF
TRBJ2-7 | TRBV10-1 | NA | ASSKGTRHEQY
TRBJ2-3 | TRBV2 | TRBD1 | ASRRGQDTQY
TRBJ2-7 | TRBV5-1 | TRBD2 | ASSRAGGRYEQY
TRBJ2-7 | TRBV7-9 | TRBD2 | ASTRAGARYEQY
TRBJ2-1 | TRBV7-8 | NA | ASSLGARVGEQF
TRBJ1-5 | TRBV19 | NA | ASSIPGRANQPQH
TRBJ2-5 | TRBV6-5 | NA | ASSYSYAQQETQY
TRBJ2-7 | TRBV18 | TRBD1 | ASSPADRESEQY
TRBJ2-5 | TRBV9 | TRBD2 | ASSVVSGGGTQY
TRBJ2-3 | TRBV5-1 | NA | ASSLGASSTDTQY
TRBJ2-7 | TRBV5-1 | TRBD1 | ASSSGTGGIEQY
TRBJ1-2 | TRBV19 | NA | ASRMAGTIPADYGYT
TRBJ2-1 | TRBV5-1 | NA | ASSLGTGTTYNEQF
TRBJ1-5 | TRBV7-2 | NA | ASSLDGLSNQPQH
TRBJ2-1 | TRBV6-6 | NA | ASSPGWADYNEQF
TRBJ2-7 | TRBV4-1 | TRBD1 | ASSQTWDRSTYEQY
TRBJ2-3 | TRBV2 | TRBD1 | ASRIRQGVSTDTQY
TRBJ2-3 | TRBV7-2 | TRBD2 | ASSRRTSGSPPDTQY
TRBJ2-5 | TRBV27 | NA | ASSQSLGAETQY
TRBJ2-3 | TRBV7-9 | TRBD2 | ASSLGTSGGVAQY
TRBJ2-1 | TRBV2 | NA | ASGPGNNEQF
TRBJ2-7 | TRBV5-1 | NA | ASRSAKGLDEQY
TRBJ1-1 | TRBV9 | NA | ASSVDSTFPEAF
TRBJ1-2 | TRBV28 | NA | ASRGDRGYT
TRBJ1-1 | TRBV2 | TRBD1 | ASSVGGRDTEAF
TRBJ2-1 | TRBV10-2 | TRBD2 | ASSERKGRAAEQF
TRBJ2-2 | TRBV25-1 | NA | ASSDPWGGDTGELF
TRBJ2-2 | TRBV27 | NA | ASRPAGNTGELF
TRBJ2-3 | TRBV5-1 | NA | ASSPRLSGDTQY
TRBJ2-5 | TRBV7-6 | NA | ASSLEGARGETQY
TRBJ2-3 | TRBV11-2 | NA | ASSEKAFTDTQY
TRBJ1-4 | TRBV27 | TRBD1 | ATGQGARNEKLF
TRBJ1-1 | TRBV15 | NA | ATTEETVNTEAF
TRBJ1-5 | TRBV28 | NA | ASSLAGLRGWNQPQH
TRBJ2-7 | TRBV7-2 | NA | ASSFGYDEQY
TRBJ2-1 | TRBV28 | TRBD2 | ASSLRLAGGYEQF
TRBJ2-1 | TRBV11-2 | NA | ASSLGIGGYEQF
TRBJ2-7 | TRBV7-2 | NA | ASSLGAGRVEQY
TRBJ2-7 | TRBV28 | TRBD1 | ASRSAGQGKYEQY
TRBJ2-7 | TRBV28 | NA | ASSLLGGEQY
TRBJ2-3 | TRBV28 | TRBD2 | ASSFASGSTDTQY
NA | TRBV7-2 | NA | ASTHKDAANSYEQY
TRBJ1-2 | TRBV5-1 | TRBD1 | ASSLGDRDNYGYT
TRBJ2-2 | TRBV29-1 | NA | SVEGSRAGELF
TRBJ2-1 | TRBV4-1 | NA | ASSQDLRDPYNEQF
TRBJ2-1 | TRBV5-1 | NA | ASSLDSSSYNEQF
TRBJ2-7 | TRBV20-1 | NA | SASPLYEQY
TRBJ2-7 | TRBV7-8 | TRBD2 | ASSLVSGSSYEQY